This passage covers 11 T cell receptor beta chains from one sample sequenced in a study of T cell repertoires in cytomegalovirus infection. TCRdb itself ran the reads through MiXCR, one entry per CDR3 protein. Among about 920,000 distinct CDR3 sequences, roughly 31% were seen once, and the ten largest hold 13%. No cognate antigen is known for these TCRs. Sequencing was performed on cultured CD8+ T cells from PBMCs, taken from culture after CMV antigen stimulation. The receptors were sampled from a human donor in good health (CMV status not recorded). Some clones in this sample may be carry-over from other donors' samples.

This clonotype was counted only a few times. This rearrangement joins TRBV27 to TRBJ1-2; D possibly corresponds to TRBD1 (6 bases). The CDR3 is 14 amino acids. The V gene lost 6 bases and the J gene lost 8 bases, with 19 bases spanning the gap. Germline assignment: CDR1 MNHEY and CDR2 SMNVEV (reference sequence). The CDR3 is CASRPGHRGEGYTF. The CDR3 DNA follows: TGTGCCAGCAGGCCGGGACACCGGGGGGAAGGCTACACCTTC.

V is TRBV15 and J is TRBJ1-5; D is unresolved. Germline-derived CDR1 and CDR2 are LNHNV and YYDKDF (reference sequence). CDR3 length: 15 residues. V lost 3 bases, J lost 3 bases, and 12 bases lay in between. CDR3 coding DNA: TGTGCCACCAGCAGGGAGTACAGAGACAATCAGCCCCAGCATTTT. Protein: CATSREYRDNQPQHF.

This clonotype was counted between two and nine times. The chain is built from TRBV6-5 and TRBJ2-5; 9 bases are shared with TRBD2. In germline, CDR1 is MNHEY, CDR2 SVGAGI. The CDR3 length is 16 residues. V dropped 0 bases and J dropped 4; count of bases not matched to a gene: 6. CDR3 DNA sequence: TGTGCCAGCAGTTACTCACTAGCGGGTTCAGGAGAGACCCAGTACTTC. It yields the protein CASSYSLAGSGETQYF.

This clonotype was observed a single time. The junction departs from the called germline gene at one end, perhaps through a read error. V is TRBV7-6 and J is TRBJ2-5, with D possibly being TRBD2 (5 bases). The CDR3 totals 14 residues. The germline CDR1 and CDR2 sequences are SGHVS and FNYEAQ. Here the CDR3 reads CASSRRASGETQYF. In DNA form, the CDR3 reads TGTGCTAGCAGCCGGCGGGCTAGTGGTGAGACCCAGTACTTC.

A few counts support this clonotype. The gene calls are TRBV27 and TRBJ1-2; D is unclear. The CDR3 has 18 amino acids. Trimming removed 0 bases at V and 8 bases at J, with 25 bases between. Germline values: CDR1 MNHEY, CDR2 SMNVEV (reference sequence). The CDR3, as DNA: TGTGCCAGCAGTTTATCGACGAATATCGACGGCGGGATGGGAGGCTACACCTTC. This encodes CASSLSTNIDGGMGGYTF.

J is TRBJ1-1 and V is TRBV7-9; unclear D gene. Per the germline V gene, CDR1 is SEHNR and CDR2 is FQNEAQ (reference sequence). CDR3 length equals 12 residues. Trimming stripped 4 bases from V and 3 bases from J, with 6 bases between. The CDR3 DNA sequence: TGTGCCAGCAGCTCCAGTGACACTGAAGCTTTCTTT. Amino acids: CASSSSDTEAFF.

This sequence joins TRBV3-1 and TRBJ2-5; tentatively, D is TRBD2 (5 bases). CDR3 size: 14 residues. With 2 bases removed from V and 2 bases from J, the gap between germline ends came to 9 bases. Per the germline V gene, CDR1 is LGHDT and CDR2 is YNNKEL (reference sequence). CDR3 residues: CASSQKTTQETQYF. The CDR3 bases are TGTGCCAGCAGCCAAAAGACTACTCAAGAGACCCAGTACTTC.

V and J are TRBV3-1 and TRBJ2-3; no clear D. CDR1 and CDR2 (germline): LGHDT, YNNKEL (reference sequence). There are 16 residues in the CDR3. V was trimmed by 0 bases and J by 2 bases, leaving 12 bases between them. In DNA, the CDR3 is TGTGCCAGCAGCCAAGATGCCGGTTTTGCCACAGATACGCAGTATTTT. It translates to CASSQDAGFATDTQYF.

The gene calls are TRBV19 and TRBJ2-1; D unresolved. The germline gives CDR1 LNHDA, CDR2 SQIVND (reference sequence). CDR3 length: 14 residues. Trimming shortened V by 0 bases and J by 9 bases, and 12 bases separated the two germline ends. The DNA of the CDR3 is TGTGCCAGTAGTATAGATCCAAGACAACGTGAGCAGTTCTTC. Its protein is CASSIDPRQREQFF.

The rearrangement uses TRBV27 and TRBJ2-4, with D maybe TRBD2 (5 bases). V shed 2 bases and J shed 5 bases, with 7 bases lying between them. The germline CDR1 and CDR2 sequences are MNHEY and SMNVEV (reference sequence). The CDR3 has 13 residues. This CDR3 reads CASSLGLQNIQYF. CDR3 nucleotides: TGTGCCAGCAGTTTAGGACTCCAAAACATTCAGTACTTC.

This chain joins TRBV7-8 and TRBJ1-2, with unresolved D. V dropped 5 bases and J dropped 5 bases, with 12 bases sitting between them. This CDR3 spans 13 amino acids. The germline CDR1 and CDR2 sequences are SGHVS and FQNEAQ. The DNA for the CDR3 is TGTGCCAGCAGCGTCGGGAGATGGTATGGCTACACCTTC. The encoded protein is CASSVGRWYGYTF.